There are a few counts of the clone carrying this T cell receptor beta chain. Its antigen is unidentified. The investigators reverse transcribed all of the isolated RNA, so they sequenced expressed TCRB transcripts. Only in-frame clones appear in the TCRdb table, and some are missing; sequencing was by immunoSEQ multiplex PCR. Seen here are about 28,000 clones, around three fifths observed once, and the top ten hold around 2.5%. The sample is drawn from a study of beta chain features in type 1 diabetes. Study-wide findings and caveats: Compared to healthy donors, patients appeared to have naive, central memory and Treg TCRB repertoires that were more alike. Possible PCR preference for shorter templates applied equally to patients and controls. Researchers cautioned that cDNA sequencing could over-represent cells with high TCR expression. Shortening that was moderate but significant affected the TCRB CDR3s of Type 1 diabetes patients in all four CD4+ subsets.

This TCR was recovered from a woman aged 25 to 39 with type 1 diabetes. Source material: Tregs from blood.

CDR3 protein: CASSRGTGYYGYTF. The CDR3 DNA follows: TGTGCCAGCAGCCGGGGGACAGGGTACTATGGCTACACCTTC. V gene TRBV6-5 combines with J gene TRBJ1-2, with TRBD1 identical over 9 bases. Germline lookup yields CDR1 MNHEY and CDR2 SVGAGI. The J segment lost 3 bases and the V segment lost 6 bases, leaving 5 bases of the junction unmatched. This CDR3 has 14 residues.